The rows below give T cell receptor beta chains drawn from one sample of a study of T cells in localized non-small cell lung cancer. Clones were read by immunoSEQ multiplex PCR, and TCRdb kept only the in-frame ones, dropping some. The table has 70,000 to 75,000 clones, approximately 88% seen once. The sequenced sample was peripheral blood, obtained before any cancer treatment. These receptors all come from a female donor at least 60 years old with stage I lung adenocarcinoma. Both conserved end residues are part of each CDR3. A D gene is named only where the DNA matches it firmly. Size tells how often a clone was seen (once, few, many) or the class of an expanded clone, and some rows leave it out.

CDR3: CASSPIAGGSTDTQYF
DNA: TGTGCCAGCAGCCCTATAGCGGGGGGAAGCACAGATACGCAGTATTTT
D: TRBD2
V: TRBV5-4
J: TRBJ2-3
size: -

CDR3: CASSLGGPSYEQYF
DNA: TGTGCCAGCAGCTTAGGGGGACCGTCCTACGAGCAGTACTTC
D: -
V: TRBV11-3
J: TRBJ2-7
size: -

CDR3: CASSDDLRADTQYF
DNA: TGTGCCAGCAGCGACGACTTGCGCGCAGATACGCAGTATTTT
D: -
V: TRBV5-4
J: TRBJ2-3
size: -

CDR3: CASRNRGGTYEQYF
DNA: TGTGCCAGCAGGAACAGGGGAGGAACGTACGAGCAGTACTTC
D: -
V: TRBV5-6
J: TRBJ2-7
size: -

CDR3: CASSLARTNIYEQYF
DNA: TGTGCCAGCAGCTTAGCCCGGACCAATATTTACGAGCAGTACTTC
D: -
V: TRBV13
J: TRBJ2-7
size: -

CDR3: CASRRGGLNEKLFF
DNA: TGTGCCAGCAGGAGGGGAGGACTTAATGAAAAACTGTTTTTT
D: -
V: TRBV7-2
J: TRBJ1-4
size: once

CDR3: CASSLGIGNTEAFF
DNA: TGTGCCAGCAGCTTAGGTATCGGGAACACTGAAGCTTTCTTT
D: -
V: TRBV7-2
J: TRBJ1-1
size: -

CDR3: CASSLTGPSGRLGTDTQYF
DNA: TGTGCCAGCAGCTTAACGGGGCCTAGCGGGAGGCTTGGCACAGATACGCAGTATTTT
D: TRBD2
V: TRBV7-3
J: TRBJ2-3
size: -

CDR3: CASSDARDRGYTF
DNA: TGTGCCAGCAGTGACGCCCGGGATCGGGGCTACACCTTC
D: -
V: TRBV2
J: TRBJ1-2
size: -

CDR3: CASSADPSPGGGDEHTQYF
DNA: TGTGCCAGCAGCGCCGACCCCAGCCCGGGCGGGGGGGATGAGCATACGCAGTATTTT
D: TRBD2
V: TRBV9
J: TRBJ2-3
size: -

CDR3: CASSPTGGAGESNGYTF
DNA: TGTGCCAGTAGTCCTACCGGGGGGGCAGGGGAAAGCAATGGCTACACCTTC
D: -
V: TRBV19
J: TRBJ1-2
size: -

CDR3: CASSIGQQPQHF
DNA: TGTGCCAGTAGTATCGGGCAACAGCCCCAGCATTTT
D: -
V: TRBV19
J: TRBJ1-5
size: -

CDR3: CASSLQGSSYGYTF
DNA: TGTGCCAGTAGTTTGCAGGGGTCCTCCTATGGCTACACCTTC
D: -
V: TRBV19
J: TRBJ1-2
size: -

CDR3: CASSSTGGTEAFF
DNA: TGTGCCAGCAGTTCCACAGGGGGTACTGAAGCTTTCTTT
D: TRBD1
V: TRBV6-5
J: TRBJ1-1
size: few

CDR3: CASSRNRDSGNTIYF
DNA: TGTGCCAGCAGCCGGAACAGGGACTCTGGAAACACCATATATTTT
D: -
V: TRBV16
J: TRBJ1-3
size: -

CDR3: CASSEGQGYGNTIYF
DNA: TGTGCCAGCAGTGAAGGACAGGGGTATGGAAACACCATATATTTT
D: TRBD1
V: TRBV6-1
J: TRBJ1-3
size: -

CDR3: CATSTSSNSYNEQFF
DNA: TGTGCCACCAGCACCTCCTCAAACTCCTACAATGAGCAGTTCTTC
D: -
V: TRBV15
J: TRBJ2-1
size: -

CDR3: CASSRTSGEYKSTDTQYF
DNA: TGTGCCAGCAGTAGGACTAGCGGGGAATACAAGAGCACAGATACGCAGTATTTT
D: TRBD2
V: TRBV6-4
J: TRBJ2-3
size: -

CDR3: CSVESQALYNEQFF
DNA: TGCAGCGTTGAAAGCCAGGCGCTATACAATGAGCAGTTCTTC
D: -
V: TRBV29-1
J: TRBJ2-1
size: once

CDR3: CASSFSSDYEQYF
DNA: TGTGCCAGCAGCTTTTCATCGGACTACGAGCAGTACTTC
D: -
V: TRBV7-6
J: TRBJ2-7
size: once

CDR3: CASNGGLNTDTQYF
DNA: TGTGCCAGCAATGGCGGATTGAACACAGATACGCAGTATTTT
D: -
V: TRBV6-1
J: TRBJ2-3
size: -

CDR3: CASSQTGPYGYTF
DNA: TGTGCCAGCAGTCAGACAGGGCCCTATGGCTACACCTTC
D: TRBD1
V: TRBV2
J: TRBJ1-2
size: -

CDR3: CASSQGRGSYNEQFF
DNA: TGCGCCAGCAGCCAAGGGCGGGGATCCTACAATGAGCAGTTCTTC
D: -
V: TRBV4-3
J: TRBJ2-1
size: once

CDR3: CASSSETGGNWGNTIYF
DNA: TGTGCCAGCAGTTCAGAGACAGGGGGCAATTGGGGAAACACCATATATTTT
D: TRBD1
V: TRBV11-2
J: TRBJ1-3
size: -

CDR3: CASSRTGQYGYTF
DNA: TGTGCCAGTAGTAGAACGGGGCAATATGGCTACACCTTC
D: -
V: TRBV19
J: TRBJ1-2
size: -

CDR3: CASSRKDRSNEKLFF
DNA: TGTGCCAGCAGCCGAAAGGACAGATCGAATGAAAAACTGTTTTTT
D: -
V: TRBV9
J: TRBJ1-4
size: -

CDR3: CASSRQRKSDTQYF
DNA: TGTGCCAGCAGCCGTCAGCGGAAGTCAGATACGCAGTATTTT
D: -
V: TRBV5-4
J: TRBJ2-3
size: -

CDR3: CASSIKETQYF
DNA: TGTGCCAGCAGCATAAAAGAGACCCAGTACTTC
D: -
V: TRBV5-4
J: TRBJ2-5
size: -

CDR3: CASSLALRYNYGYTF
DNA: TGTGCCAGCAGCTTAGCGCTGAGGTACAACTATGGCTACACCTTC
D: -
V: TRBV7-2
J: TRBJ1-2
size: -

CDR3: CASSFGGRGSYEQYF
DNA: TGTGCCAGCAGCTTTGGGGGACGGGGGTCCTACGAGCAGTACTTC
D: -
V: TRBV5-8
J: TRBJ2-7
size: -

CDR3: CASSSPLAGATYNEQFF
DNA: TGTGCCAGCAGCTCCCCTCTGGCGGGAGCGACCTACAATGAGCAGTTCTTC
D: TRBD2
V: TRBV5-4
J: TRBJ2-1
size: -

CDR3: CASSLVLGQGRGYSNQPQHF
DNA: TGTGCCAGCAGTTTGGTCTTGGGGCAGGGGCGCGGATATAGCAATCAGCCCCAGCATTTT
D: -
V: TRBV28
J: TRBJ1-5
size: -

CDR3: CASSRGGLEGNTIYF
DNA: TGTGCCAGCAGTAGGGGGGGGCTGGAAGGAAACACCATATATTTT
D: -
V: TRBV6-5
J: TRBJ1-3
size: -

CDR3: CASTKSTSGTGELFF
DNA: TGTGCCAGCACTAAATCGACTAGCGGGACCGGGGAGCTGTTTTTT
D: TRBD2
V: TRBV7-2
J: TRBJ2-2
size: once

CDR3: CAMGQGKSEAFF
DNA: TGTGCCATGGGACAGGGAAAATCGGAAGCTTTCTTT
D: TRBD1
V: TRBV10-3
J: TRBJ1-1
size: few

CDR3: CASSASSRGDEQFF
DNA: TGTGCCAGCAGCGCCAGTTCGCGGGGGGATGAGCAGTTCTTC
D: TRBD2
V: TRBV11-1
J: TRBJ2-1
size: few

CDR3: CASSLERRGGPDIQYF
DNA: TGTGCCAGCAGCCTCGAACGGCGGGGGGGCCCAGACATTCAGTACTTC
D: TRBD2
V: TRBV7-2
J: TRBJ2-4
size: -

CDR3: CASSPGQETIQYF
DNA: TGTGCCAGCAGCCCGGGACAGGAGACAATTCAGTACTTC
D: TRBD1
V: TRBV2
J: TRBJ2-4
size: -

CDR3: CASSFGQGSYGYTF
DNA: TGTGCCAGCAGCTTCGGACAGGGGTCCTATGGCTACACCTTC
D: TRBD1
V: TRBV7-2
J: TRBJ1-2
size: -

CDR3: CASYSGRSGGTQYF
DNA: TGTGCCAGTTATAGCGGGAGGTCCGGCGGGACGCAGTATTTT
D: TRBD2
V: TRBV19
J: TRBJ2-3
size: -

CDR3: CASSSRTGREGEQYF
DNA: TGCGCCAGCAGCTCCAGGACAGGGCGAGAGGGCGAGCAGTACTTC
D: TRBD1
V: TRBV5-1
J: TRBJ2-7
size: -